This T cell receptor beta chain originates from a study of shared clonotypes between healthy human individuals. TCRdb keeps only in-frame clones here, not all; method: immunoSEQ multiplex PCR. The sample yields roughly 2.5 million clones, 90% to 95% seen once. The V and J ends lost 5 bases and 0 bases respectively, with 7 bases between them. The CDR3 runs to 13 residues. Germline CDR1 and CDR2: KGHSH and LQKENI. This TCR was recovered from a man aged 18 to 35 in good health. The V gene is TRBV18, the J gene TRBJ1-1, with D hard to call. The sequenced sample consisted of naive CD4+ T cells sorted from blood. Indicated subset: CD45RA+ positively selected. The CDR3 sequence: CASSTSMNTEAFF. The CDR3 region has the DNA TGTGCCAGCTCAACCTCTATGAACACTGAAGCTTTCTTT.